Following are 23 T cell receptor beta chains from one sample sequenced in a study of spatial heterogeneity in lung cancer. Study outcomes and limitations: For expanded intratumoral alpha and beta TCRs, counts tracked tumor mutation counts.

No antigen has been identified for these receptors. TCRdb re-analysed the 5' RACE reads in MiXCR, keeping a single row per CDR3 protein. The table lists fewer than 2,500 distinct CDR3 sequences, 20% to 25% of them singletons. The time point here: sample taken at primary tumor resection. This material consisted of lung tumor tissue, taken at surgery. The receptors come from a male donor with early-stage non-small cell lung cancer.

A note on this clonotype: This beta chain turned up in a library designed for alpha chains; as an off-target read, its abundance says little. The V gene is TRBV12-3 or TRBV12-4, the J gene TRBJ2-3, with TRBD2 matching over 8 bases. This CDR3 has 14 amino acids. V shed 6 bases and J 4 bases; nucleotides not matched to a gene: 6. For the CDR3, the DNA is TGTGCCAGCAGCCCCAGCGGGAGAGCAGATACGCAGTATTTT. Amino acids: CASSPSGRADTQYF.

To note about this clonotype: A library prepared for alpha chains yielded this beta chain as an off-target read; its size is of little meaning. The chain carries TRBV5-1 and TRBJ2-3; D unclear. The germline gives CDR1 SGHRS, CDR2 YFSETQ. CDR3 length: 11 residues. The germline V and J ends were trimmed by 6 bases and 2 bases, with 4 bases remaining between them. Written as DNA, the CDR3 is TGCGCCAGCACCAACACAGATACGCAGTATTTT. Amino acid sequence: CASTNTDTQYF.

With regard to this clonotype: This beta chain is off target for a library built for alpha chains, so its abundance means little. The chain recombines TRBV18 with TRBJ2-3, with D possibly being TRBD2 (6 bases). This CDR3 region has 14 residues. The ends were cut back, 6 bases at V and 0 bases at J, with 10 bases in the middle. From germline, CDR1 is KGHSH and CDR2 LQKENI. DNA of the CDR3: TGTGCCAGCTCCGTCCGGGGGAGCACAGATACGCAGTATTTT. This translates into CASSVRGSTDTQYF.

This clonotype is labeled medium-sized. This beta chain is a stray read from a library made for alpha chains; its abundance is not meaningful. The rearrangement joins TRBV20-1 to TRBJ2-7; tentatively, D is TRBD2 (6 bases). V lost 6 bases and J 2 bases, leaving 20 bases between the germline ends. CDR1 is DFQATT, CDR2 SNEGSKA, per germline (reference sequence). The CDR3 is 15 amino acids. This chain's CDR3 is CSAPLPGLSAYEQYF. The CDR3 region has the DNA TGCAGTGCCCCTCTCCCCGGACTATCGGCCTACGAGCAGTACTTC.

By share, this clonotype counts as large. As an off-target read in a library built for alpha chains, this beta chain has a frequency of little significance. This chain links TRBV18 with TRBJ2-1; 7 nucleotides agree with TRBD1. CDR3 length: 14 amino acids. The V and J ends lost 5 bases and 4 bases, in that order; junction bases with no gene match: 5. Germline V gives CDR1 KGHSH, CDR2 LQKENI. The CDR3 region has the DNA TGTGCCAGCTCAGAGACAGGGTATTACAATGAGCAGTTCTTC. Protein: CASSETGYYNEQFF.

Note on this clonotype: This beta chain turned up in a library designed for alpha chains; as an off-target read, its abundance says little. V gene TRBV5-5 combines with J gene TRBJ2-7, with a possible D match to TRBD1 (6 bases). The CDR3 spans 14 residues. Trimming pared 4 bases from V and 5 bases from J, leaving 16 bases between. The V gene's germline CDR1 is SGHKS and CDR2 YYEKEE (reference sequence). CDR3 DNA: TGTGCCAGCAGCCAAACAGGGCGAAATAACGAGCAGTACTTC. This translates into CASSQTGRNNEQYF.

This clonotype is large. This beta chain is off target for a library built for alpha chains, so its abundance means little. This sequence joins TRBV7-9 and TRBJ2-1; 8 bases align to TRBD2. Germline V gene data show CDR1 as SEHNR and CDR2 as FQNEAQ (reference sequence). The CDR3 extends over 14 amino acids. V was clipped by 8 bases and J by 2 bases; unmatched bases: 5. CDR3 region: CASSSGGAYNEQFF. The CDR3 DNA follows: TGTGCCAGCTCCTCGGGGGGGGCCTACAATGAGCAGTTCTTC.

This clonotype was observed a handful of times. Because this beta chain is a stray read in a library intended to capture alpha chains, its abundance should not be given much weight. The chain uses TRBV20-1 and TRBJ2-7; 8 bases line up with TRBD2. The V gene end was trimmed by 2 bases and the J gene end by 6 bases; junction bases not matched to a gene: 9. The CDR3 runs to 14 residues. Germline V gives CDR1 DFQATT, CDR2 SNEGSKA (reference sequence). CDR3 in DNA: TGCAGTGCTAGAACCCCAAGCGGGAGTTTCGAGCAGTACTTC. It codes for CSARTPSGSFEQYF.

About this clonotype: Within a library made for alpha chains, this beta chain is off target, and its count is uninformative. This chain links TRBV11-2 with TRBJ2-7; tentatively, D is TRBD1 or TRBD2 (6 bases each). The CDR3 runs 14 residues. The germline V gene has CDR1 SGHAT and CDR2 FQNNGV. Trimming removed 1 base from V and 0 bases from J, with 7 bases in between. The CDR3 DNA reads as TGTGCCAGCAGCTTAGGGGGGGCCTCCTACGAGCAGTACTTC. This encodes CASSLGGASYEQYF.

Points on this clonotype: This beta chain appears as a stray read in a library generated for alpha chains; its size is not informative. The chain links TRBV5-5 to TRBJ1-3; D call uncertain. V dropped 6 bases and J dropped 1 base, with 11 bases sitting between them. The CDR3 is 14 residues long. Germline lookup yields CDR1 SGHKS and CDR2 YYEKEE (reference sequence). In DNA form, the CDR3 reads TGTGCCAGCACCTTTGGAGGATCTGGAAACACCATATATTTT. Translating it yields CASTFGGSGNTIYF. The variable domain in full, completed from reference TRBV5-5 and TRBJ1-3, reads DAGVTQSPTHLIKTRGQQVTLRCSPISGHKSVSWYQQVLGQGPQFIFQYYEKEERGRGNFPDRFSARQFPNYSSELNVNALLLGDSALYLCASTFGGSGNTIYFGEGSWLTVV.

Concerning this clonotype: This beta chain appears as a stray read in a library generated for alpha chains; its size is not informative. This chain connects TRBV29-1 to TRBJ2-7; 7 bases line up with TRBD1. This CDR3 contains 12 residues. CDR1 and CDR2 from the germline V gene are SQVTM and ANQGSEA. V gave up 3 bases and J gave up 7 bases; unmatched junction bases: 6. CDR3 region: CSVEGDSVEQYF. The CDR3 nucleotides read TGCAGCGTTGAGGGGGACAGCGTGGAGCAGTACTTC.

On this clonotype itself: This beta chain is a stray sequence in a library constructed for alpha chains; its clone size is not meaningful. The chain recombines TRBV2 with TRBJ2-1; the D is unclear. Germline assignment: CDR1 SNHLY and CDR2 FYNNEI. Trimming removed 8 bases from V and 0 bases from J, with 11 bases in between. The CDR3 runs 14 residues. CDR3 sequence (DNA): TGTGCCAGCCGACTGGAGAGCTCCTACAATGAGCAGTTCTTC. It encodes CASRLESSYNEQFF.

With regard to this clonotype: This beta chain slipped into a library made for alpha chains as a stray read, so its size is not meaningful. The rearrangement uses TRBV2 and TRBJ2-7; D is tentatively TRBD1 or TRBD2 (5 bases each). The ends were cut back, 6 bases at V and 3 bases at J, with 15 bases in the middle. The CDR3 totals 14 residues. The germline gives CDR1 SNHLY, CDR2 FYNNEI. DNA for the CDR3: TGTGCCAGCAGCCTCGGGACGGAGTTCTACGAGCAGTACTTC. It yields the protein CASSLGTEFYEQYF.

This clonotype qualifies as medium-sized. Since it is a stray read in a library aimed at alpha chains, this beta chain has a size that is not meaningful. The chain carries TRBV7-9 and TRBJ2-1; D ambiguous. This CDR3 has 14 amino acids. V was clipped by 6 bases and J by 4 bases, with 13 bases between them. Per germline, CDR1 SEHNR and CDR2 FQNEAQ (reference sequence). CDR3 amino acids: CASSFAVGYNEQFF. CDR3 DNA: TGTGCCAGCAGTTTCGCGGTGGGGTACAATGAGCAGTTCTTC.

By share, this clonotype ranks as medium-sized. This beta chain slipped into a library made for alpha chains as a stray read, so its size is not meaningful. The V gene is TRBV29-1, the J gene TRBJ2-7, with D unresolved. Trimming shortened V by 7 bases and J by 3 bases, and 13 bases separated the two germline ends. Germline loops: CDR1 SQVTM, CDR2 ANQGSEA. The CDR3 extends over 12 amino acids. The chain's CDR3 is CSASSSGYEQYF. The CDR3 DNA is TGCAGCGCCTCGTCGTCGGGCTACGAGCAGTACTTC.

This clonotype has more than one count but fewer than ten. Being off target in a library aimed at alpha chains, this beta chain has a size of little meaning. The chain couples TRBV10-3 to TRBJ2-7; D assignment may be TRBD1 or TRBD2 (5 bases each). V shed 11 bases and J shed 4 bases, with 18 bases lying between them. The germline CDR1 and CDR2 sequences are ENHRY and SYGVKD. The CDR3 has 13 amino acids. The CDR3, as DNA: TGTGCCGCGAGGGACGTCCTAAAATACGAGCAGTACTTC. It translates to CAARDVLKYEQYF.

This clonotype was observed a handful of times. This beta chain is an unintended read in a library built for alpha chains; its size means little. The rearrangement uses TRBV7-2 and TRBJ2-1, with D hard to call. There are 13 residues in the CDR3. Trimming removed 6 bases from V and 6 bases from J, with 12 bases in between. CDR1 is SGHTA and CDR2 is FQGNSA in the germline V gene. CDR3 sequence reads: CASSYYITNEQFF. CDR3 in DNA: TGTGCCAGCAGTTATTATATAACCAATGAGCAGTTCTTC.

Only a few counts were recorded for this clonotype. This beta chain appears as a stray read in a library generated for alpha chains; its size is not informative. V is TRBV28 and J is TRBJ1-2; no firm D call. V was trimmed by 8 bases and J by 0 bases, leaving 10 bases between them. Germline V lookup: CDR1 MDHEN, CDR2 SYDVKM. This CDR3 comprises 13 residues. CDR3 amino acids: CASFSPANYGYTF. The CDR3 nucleotides are TGTGCCAGCTTCTCGCCGGCTAACTATGGCTACACCTTC.

This clonotype was counted a few times. The size of this beta chain means little, since it is a stray read in a library made for alpha chains. CDR3 protein: CSAGTSGAVNEQFF. For the CDR3, the DNA is TGCAGTGCCGGCACTAGCGGGGCCGTCAATGAGCAGTTCTTC. The J gene is TRBJ2-1, the V gene TRBV20-1; TRBD2 aligns across 10 bases. J lost 6 bases, V lost 6 bases, and 8 bases had no gene match. The CDR3 covers 14 residues. Germline values: CDR1 DFQATT, CDR2 SNEGSKA (reference sequence).

This clonotype is judged large. This beta chain represents an off-target read in a library built for alpha chains; its size is of limited meaning. The chain has TRBV5-1 and TRBJ2-5, with D uncertain. The V gene's germline CDR1 is SGHRS and CDR2 YFSETQ. There are 11 residues in the CDR3. The V end was cut by 0 bases, the J end by 3 bases, with 0 bases between. As DNA, the CDR3 is TGCGCCAGCAGCTTGGAAGAGACCCAGTACTTC. Its translation: CASSLEETQYF.

This clonotype was counted between two and nine times. Since it is a stray read in a library aimed at alpha chains, this beta chain has a size that is not meaningful. The chain recombines TRBV9 with TRBJ2-7, with D maybe TRBD1 (8 bases). CDR3 length equals 15 residues. The germline V gene encodes CDR1 SGDLS and CDR2 YYNGEE. Trimming shortened V by 2 bases and J by 2 bases, and 14 bases separated the two germline ends. The CDR3 sequence: CASSVQGAGAYEQYF. In nucleotides, the CDR3 is TGTGCCAGCAGCGTTCAGGGGGCGGGGGCCTACGAGCAGTACTTC.

In regard to this clonotype: Being off target in a library aimed at alpha chains, this beta chain has a size of little meaning. CDR3 DNA sequence: TGCAGCGTTGAGGAGGGGGGGAGAGATACGCAGTATTTT. It codes for CSVEEGGRDTQYF. The chain has TRBV29-1 and TRBJ2-3; D might be TRBD2 (7 bases). Trimming stripped 3 bases from V and 5 bases from J, with 12 bases between. CDR1 is SQVTM, CDR2 ANQGSEA, per germline. The CDR3 covers 13 residues.

Of note for this clonotype: Because this beta chain is a stray read in a library intended to capture alpha chains, its abundance should not be given much weight. This chain uses TRBV7-8 with TRBJ2-1; no definite D call. Germline V gives CDR1 SGHVS, CDR2 FQNEAQ. Trimming removed 2 bases from V and 9 bases from J, with 8 bases in between. The CDR3 extends over 12 amino acids. The CDR3 DNA reads TGTGCCAGCAGCTTACAGTATGGTGAGCAGTTCTTC. This gives the protein CASSLQYGEQFF.